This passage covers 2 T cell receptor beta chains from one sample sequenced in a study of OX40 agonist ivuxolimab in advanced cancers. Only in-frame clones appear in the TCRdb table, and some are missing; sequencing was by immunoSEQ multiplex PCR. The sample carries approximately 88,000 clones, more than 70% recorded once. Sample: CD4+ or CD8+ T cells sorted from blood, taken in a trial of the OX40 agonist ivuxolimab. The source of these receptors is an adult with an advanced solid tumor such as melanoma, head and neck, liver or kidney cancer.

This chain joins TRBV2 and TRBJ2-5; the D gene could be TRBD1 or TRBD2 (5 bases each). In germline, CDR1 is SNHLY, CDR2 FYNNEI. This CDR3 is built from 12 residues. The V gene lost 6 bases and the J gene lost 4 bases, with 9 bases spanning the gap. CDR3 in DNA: TGTGCCAGCAGGGGGGTCCCAGAGACCCAGTACTTC. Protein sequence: CASRGVPETQYF. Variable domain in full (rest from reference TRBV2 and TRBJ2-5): EPEVTQTPSHQVTQMGQEVILRCVPISNHLYFYWYRQILGQKVEFLVSFYNNEISEKSEIFDDQFSVERPDGSNFTLKIRSTKLEDSAMYFCASRGVPETQYFGPGTRLLVL.

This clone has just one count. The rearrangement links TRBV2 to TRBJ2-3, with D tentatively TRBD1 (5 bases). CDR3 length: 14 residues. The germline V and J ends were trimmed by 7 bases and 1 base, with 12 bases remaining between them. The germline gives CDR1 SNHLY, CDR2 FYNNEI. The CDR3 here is CASKPQQGTDTQYF. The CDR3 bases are TGTGCCAGCAAGCCCCAACAGGGCACAGATACGCAGTATTTT.